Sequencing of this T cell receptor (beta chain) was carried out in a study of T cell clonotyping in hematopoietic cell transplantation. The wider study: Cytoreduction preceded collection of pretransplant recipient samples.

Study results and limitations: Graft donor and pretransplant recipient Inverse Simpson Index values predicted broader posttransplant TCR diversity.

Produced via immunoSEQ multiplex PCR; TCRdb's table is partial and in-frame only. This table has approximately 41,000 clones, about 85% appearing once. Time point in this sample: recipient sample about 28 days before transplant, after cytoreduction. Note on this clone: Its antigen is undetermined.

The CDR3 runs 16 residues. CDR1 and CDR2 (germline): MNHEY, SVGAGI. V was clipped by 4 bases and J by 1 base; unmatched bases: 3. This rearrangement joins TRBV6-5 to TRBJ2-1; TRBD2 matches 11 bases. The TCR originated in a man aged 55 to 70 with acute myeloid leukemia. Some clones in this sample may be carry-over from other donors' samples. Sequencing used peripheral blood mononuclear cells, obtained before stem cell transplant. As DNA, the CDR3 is TGTGCCAGCAGTTCGCTAGCGGGGGGATCCTACAATGAGCAGTTCTTC. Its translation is CASSSLAGGSYNEQFF.